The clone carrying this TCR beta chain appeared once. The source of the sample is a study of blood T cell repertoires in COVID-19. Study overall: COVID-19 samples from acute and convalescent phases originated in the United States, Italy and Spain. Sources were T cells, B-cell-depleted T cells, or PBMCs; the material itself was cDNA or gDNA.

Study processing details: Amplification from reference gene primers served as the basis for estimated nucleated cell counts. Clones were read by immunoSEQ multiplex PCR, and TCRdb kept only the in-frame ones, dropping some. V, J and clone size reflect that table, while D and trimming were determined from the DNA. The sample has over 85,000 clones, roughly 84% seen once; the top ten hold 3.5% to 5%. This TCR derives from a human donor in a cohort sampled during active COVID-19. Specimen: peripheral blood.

The CDR3 reads CASSSKPGQSGELFF. The CDR3 region has the DNA TGTGCCAGCAGCTCAAAACCGGGACAGTCCGGGGAGCTGTTTTTT. This rearrangement joins TRBV7-2 to TRBJ2-2, with 7 bases identical to TRBD1. J was trimmed by 6 bases and V by 4 bases; bases with no gene match: 8. The CDR3 spans 15 residues. Germline V gene lookup returns CDR1 SGHTA and CDR2 FQGNSA.